The rows below give T cell receptor beta chains drawn from one sample of a study of T cells expressing NK-cell markers. One entry per CDR3 protein, without DNA, is what TCRdb gives after re-calling the 5' RACE reads. Its clone listing holds some 450,000 distinct CDR3 sequences. The sample consisted of blood T cells: a sorted CD56 or NKG2C T cell subset, CD4+ or CD8+ T cells, or bulk PBMC T cells (not recorded which). All receptors derive from a woman aged 18-70 years in good health. CDR3s include the opening cysteine and the closing phenylalanine or tryptophan.

>15|TRBV16|TRBJ1-5
CASSQPGQGNQPQHF
>14|TRBV3-1|TRBJ1-2
CASSQEPTAYGYTF
>15|TRBV21-1|TRBJ2-1
CASSDQGAPPHEQFF
>15|TRBV7-9|TRBJ2-3
CASSLAGSRSDTQYF
>16|TRBV5-4|TRBJ2-4
CASSSPSRKGKNIQYF
>11|TRBV5-6|TRBJ1-1
CASSYAGEVWF
>16|TRBV5-1|TRBJ2-2
CASSLLGQGSTGELFF
>14|TRBV9|TRBJ2-3
CASSVGGGEDTQYF
>13|TRBV20-1|TRBJ1-2
CSAPTGGYYGYTF
>15|TRBV28|TRBJ2-5
CASSLQVQVQETQYF
>14|TRBV7-8|TRBJ2-7
CASSSRQYPYEQYF
>15|TRBV20-1|TRBJ2-7
CSARVRTSGSREQYF
>15|TRBV12-3/TRBV12-4|TRBJ2-3
CASSPSGGAADTQYF
>18|TRBV4-3|TRBJ2-5
CASSQAVVGVSSQETQYF
>16|TRBV7-2|TRBJ2-1
CASSSWTSGNYNEQFF
>11|TRBV7-2|TRBJ1-2
CASSLEVGYTF
>15|TRBV30|TRBJ2-6
CAWSVGGTGANVLTF
>16|TRBV20-1|TRBJ2-1
CSAATSGGASPNEQFF
>13|TRBV6-6|TRBJ2-2
CASSIRFSGELFF
>17|TRBV15|TRBJ2-2
CATSRRQISTNTGELFF
>14|TRBV7-6|TRBJ1-4
CASSLGVQGEKLFF
>14|TRBV3-1|TRBJ1-2
CASSQGQAYYGYTF
>15|TRBV7-8|TRBJ2-3
CASSLAGGNGDTQYF
>13|TRBV12-3/TRBV12-4|TRBJ1-2
CASSSSGYHGYTF
>16|TRBV5-1|TRBJ2-3
CASSSGLAGETDTQYF
>14|TRBV7-2|TRBJ1-2
CASSLEGQSAGYTF
>13|TRBV25-1|TRBJ2-3
CASGVAGRDTQYF
>14|TRBV20-1|TRBJ2-1
CSARGSQALNEQFF
>14|TRBV10-3|TRBJ1-3
CAIRNRELGNTIYF
>14|TRBV29-1|TRBJ2-1
CSVPPSGSYNEQFF
>14|TRBV20-1|TRBJ1-5
CSARVQGGNQPQHF
>15|TRBV12-3/TRBV12-4|TRBJ2-3
CASSPAPQGTDTQYF
>16|TRBV4-1|TRBJ2-2
CASSQLAGPNTGELFF
>12|TRBV29-1|TRBJ1-1
CSVALFGAEAFF
>16|TRBV7-9|TRBJ1-2
CASSGGGTGEIYGYTF
>14|TRBV14|TRBJ2-1
CASSRSGADNEQFF
>14|TRBV20-1|TRBJ2-7
CSARFPGRKYEQYF
>14|TRBV2|TRBJ2-5
CASRKGQGNGTQYF
>16|TRBV5-1|TRBJ2-1
CASSTWTGGSYNEQFF
>13|TRBV14|TRBJ1-3
CASSQDKGHTIYF
>16|TRBV7-3|TRBJ1-1
CASSLMSGARGTEAFF
>14|TRBV12-3/TRBV12-4|TRBJ1-1
CASSPFARNTEAFF
>15|TRBV5-4|TRBJ2-3
CASRNRTIFTDTQYF
>15|TRBV4-3|TRBJ1-5
CASSQDSVSNQPQHF
>17|TRBV20-1|TRBJ1-1
CSARPLGGGSLNTEAFF
>15|TRBV24-1|TRBJ2-3
CATMSSLPTGDTQYF
>15|TRBV4-3|TRBJ2-3
CASSPGGGPSYTQYF
>15|TRBV5-8|TRBJ2-2
CASSPDRVPTGELFF
>16|TRBV6-2/TRBV6-3|TRBJ2-1
CASSSGQGWGDNEQFF
>15|TRBV5-1|TRBJ2-3
CASSDRTSGVGTQYF
>14|TRBV7-2|TRBJ2-7
CASSFSGRASEQYF
>16|TRBV7-9|TRBJ2-1
CASSLTGTGPYNEQFF
>11|TRBV29-1|TRBJ2-4
CSVNGENIQYF
>15|TRBV27|TRBJ2-3
CASSSSRDVVDTQYF
>13|TRBV29-1|TRBJ2-7
CSVEGAGVAEQYF
>13|TRBV7-6|TRBJ2-7
CASSLTGTYEQYF
>13|TRBV5-1|TRBJ2-5
CATRTGGGETQYF
>16|TRBV13|TRBJ1-6
CASSLGSPWAGSPLHF
>14|TRBV28|TRBJ2-1
CASVGAGATYEQFF